This TCR beta chain was recovered during a study of Ad26.COV2.S vaccination and SARS-CoV-2 variants. At the level of the study: This donor came from the COV1001 trial of Ad26.COV2.S. Into the muscle, Ad26.COV2.S was dosed once or twice, 56 days apart.

This clone has just one count. What it recognizes is unknown. Per germline, CDR1 MNHNS and CDR2 SASEGT. V was clipped by 3 bases and J by 9 bases, with 9 bases between them. There are 13 residues in the CDR3. The treatment: around 19 received Ad26.COV2.S at low or high dose, single or two shots; about 5 received placebo; per-sample allocation not given. Repertoires come from day 63 after the first vaccine or placebo injection. Broader study findings: Post-vaccination spike-specific CD8+ and CD4+ T cell responses reportedly had substantial breadth. Using TCR breadth and depth analyses may have led to underestimated total T cell responses.

Libraries were prepared by immunoSEQ multiplex PCR; TCRdb keeps only in-frame clonotypes and omits some of them. The table shows some 300,000 clones, with approximately 80% occurring only once. This TCR derives from a person between 18 and 59 years old who received the Ad26.COV2.S COVID-19 vaccine or a placebo. The material was peripheral blood, obtained in a trial of Ad26.COV2.S vaccine versus placebo. The gene calls are TRBV6-1 and TRBJ1-6; unclear D gene. This CDR3 is CASSDVWGSPLHF. CDR3 coding DNA: TGTGCCAGCAGTGACGTTTGGGGTTCACCCCTCCACTTT.